The 32 T cell receptor beta chains below all came from one sample that was sequenced in a study of blood T cell repertoires in COVID-19. Clones were read by immunoSEQ multiplex PCR, and TCRdb kept only the in-frame ones, dropping some. The sample yields about 260,000 clones, roughly 85% seen once. Sequencing was carried out using peripheral blood. These receptor sequences come from a man aged 55 to 70 who had recovered from COVID-19.

The chain recombines TRBV7-2 with TRBJ1-6; D possibly corresponds to TRBD1 (5 bases). The V gene lost 4 bases and the J gene lost 7 bases, with 11 bases spanning the gap. Per germline, CDR1 SGHTA and CDR2 FQGNSA. The CDR3 loop spans 14 amino acids. This chain's CDR3 is CASSSQGSNSPLHF. The CDR3 DNA sequence: TGTGCCAGCAGCTCCCAGGGATCCAATTCACCCCTCCACTTT.

The V call is TRBV19, the J call TRBJ2-7; 7 positions agree with TRBD1. CDR1 and CDR2 (germline): LNHDA, SQIVND (reference sequence). The J segment lost 3 bases and the V segment lost 1 base, leaving 6 bases of the junction unmatched. This CDR3 region has 15 residues. The CDR3 spells CASSIVPGQNYEQYF. CDR3 in DNA: TGTGCCAGTAGTATAGTCCCGGGACAGAACTACGAGCAGTACTTC. The whole variable domain, filled in from reference TRBV19 and TRBJ2-7, reads DGGITQSPKYLFRKEGQNVTLSCEQNLNHDAMYWYRQDPGQGLRLIYYSQIVNDFQKGDIAEGYSVSREKKESFPLTVTSAQKNPTAFYLCASSIVPGQNYEQYFGPGTRLTVT.

The rearrangement links TRBV3-1 (or the pseudogene TRBV3-2) to TRBJ2-1; TRBD2 matches 15 bases. Germline lookup yields CDR1 LGHDT and CDR2 YNNKEL (reference sequence). The CDR3 totals 15 residues. Unmatched junction bases numbered 3, after V lost 3 bases and J lost 9 bases. CDR3 bases: TGTGCCAGCAGCCACGGGACTAGCGGGAGGATTGAGCAGTTCTTC. Its protein product is CASSHGTSGRIEQFF.

This chain connects TRBV11-2 to TRBJ2-1; 10 bases map to TRBD2. Trimming took 1 base from V and 0 from J; bases not matched to a gene: 9. Germline V gene data show CDR1 as SGHAT and CDR2 as FQNNGV. There are 19 residues in the CDR3. CDR3 loop: CASSLAGTSVGSSYNEQFF. CDR3 coding DNA: TGTGCCAGCAGCTTAGCCGGGACTAGCGTTGGGAGCTCCTACAATGAGCAGTTCTTC.

The genes are TRBV21-1 and TRBJ2-5; the listed D gene, TRBD1, was not tested against the DNA. TRBV21-1 is a recognized pseudogene. This CDR3 region has 19 residues. DNA of the CDR3: TGTGCCAGCAGCAAAGTCATCCAAGGGGGACCCAGGGGTCTTGAGACCCAGTACTTC. This gives the protein CASSKVIQGGPRGLETQYF.

J is TRBJ1-2 and V is TRBV3-1 (or the pseudogene TRBV3-2), with D unresolved. CDR3 length: 13 amino acids. Germline lookup yields CDR1 LGHDT and CDR2 YNNKEL (reference sequence). Trimming left V 1 base short and J 8 bases short, with 11 bases between. This CDR3 is CASSQVSRRGYTF. In DNA form, the CDR3 reads TGTGCCAGCAGCCAAGTATCCCGTCGGGGCTACACCTTC.

For this clone: One junction end does not reproduce the germline sequence, and a read error may be involved. The V and J genes are TRBV7-7 and TRBJ2-3; TRBD2 might be the D (6 bases). Per germline, CDR1 SSHAT and CDR2 FNYEAQ (reference sequence). The CDR3 is 14 amino acids. CDR3 nucleotide sequence: TGTGCTAGCAGCTTAGAGACGGGGGTTAGTACGCAGTATTTT. It specifies CASSLETGVSTQYF. Full variable domain (rest looked up from reference TRBV7-7 and TRBJ2-3): GAGVSQSPRYKVTKRGQDVTLRCDPISSHATLYWYQQALGQGPEFLTYFNYEAQPDKSGLPSDRFSAERPEGSISTLTIQRTEQRDSAMYRCASSLETGVSTQYFGPGTRLTVL.

The chain joins TRBV30 to TRBJ1-2, with D possibly TRBD1 on 5 matching bases. This CDR3 has 13 amino acids. Trimming removed 2 bases from V and 11 bases from J, with 18 bases in between. Germline lookup yields CDR1 GTSNPN and CDR2 SVGIG (reference sequence). The CDR3 sequence is CAWSFGGAMRYTF. The CDR3 DNA follows: TGTGCCTGGAGTTTCGGGGGAGCTATGCGGTACACCTTC.

The chain has TRBV10-3 and TRBJ2-7; possible D gene TRBD2, 5 bases. This CDR3 spans 12 amino acids. The V gene lost 6 bases and the J gene lost 2 bases, with 8 bases spanning the gap. Per the germline V gene, CDR1 is ENHRY and CDR2 is SYGVKD. CDR3 amino acids: CAISRTAYEQYF. The CDR3 DNA sequence: TGTGCCATCAGCAGGACTGCCTACGAGCAGTACTTC.

The rearrangement uses TRBV18 and TRBJ2-5, with 13 bases identical to TRBD2. The J segment lost 5 bases and the V segment lost 3 bases, leaving 6 bases of the junction unmatched. The CDR3 spans 16 residues. Germline CDR1 reads KGHSH; CDR2 reads LQKENI. In nucleotides, the CDR3 is TGTGCCAGCTCACCGAGGACTAGCGGGGGCGGTGAGACCCAGTACTTC. As protein: CASSPRTSGGGETQYF.

CDR3 DNA sequence: TGTGCCAGCAGTCCTAATGACAGGGGCCACGAGCAGTACTTC. This translates into CASSPNDRGHEQYF. This chain links TRBV9 with TRBJ2-7; 8 positions match TRBD1. Germline lookup yields CDR1 SGDLS and CDR2 YYNGEE. The CDR3 has 14 residues. The junction had 9 bases not matched to a gene; V was cut back by 5 bases and J by 5 bases.

J is TRBJ1-3 and V is TRBV3-1 (or the pseudogene TRBV3-2); D unclear. The CDR3 runs to 13 residues. V lost 2 bases and J lost 3, with 5 bases in between. The germline gives CDR1 LGHDT, CDR2 YNNKEL (reference sequence). The DNA for the CDR3 is TGTGCCAGCAGCCAAAACAGTGGAAACACCATATATTTT. Its protein is CASSQNSGNTIYF.

The gene calls are TRBV30 and TRBJ1-5; 8 positions match TRBD1. Losses at the gene ends were 3 bases for V and 5 bases for J; bases not matched to a gene: 3. The CDR3 contains 13 residues. CDR1 is GTSNPN, CDR2 SVGIG, per germline (reference sequence). This CDR3 is CAWRDRGDQPQHF. DNA of the CDR3: TGTGCCTGGAGAGACAGGGGCGATCAGCCCCAGCATTTT.

The sample holds one count of this clone. The rearrangement links TRBV4-1 to TRBJ2-5; 8 bases fit TRBD2. Germline lookup yields CDR1 MGHRA and CDR2 YSYEKL. The CDR3 is 14 residues long. V lost 2 bases, J lost 6 bases, and 5 bases stayed unmatched. DNA of the CDR3: TGCGCCAGCAGCCAAATGGGACTAGTCCAGACCCAGTACTTC. Translating it yields CASSQMGLVQTQYF.

This clone appeared a single time. In the same sample, other DNA sequences code for this CDR3. The CDR3 reads CASSLGTTGNEQFF. Here the CDR3 DNA reads TGCGCCAGCAGCTTGGGGACCACGGGGAATGAGCAGTTCTTC. This sequence joins TRBV5-1 and TRBJ2-1, with a possible D match to TRBD2 (5 bases). Germline CDR1 SGHRS, CDR2 YFSETQ. With 0 bases removed from V and 7 bases from J, the gap between germline ends came to 11 bases. This CDR3 spans 14 amino acids.

The chain links TRBV5-1 to TRBJ1-1; TRBD1 matches 8 bases. Losses at the gene ends were 3 bases for V and 0 bases for J; bases not matched to a gene: 7. CDR1 SGHRS and CDR2 YFSETQ come from the germline V gene. This CDR3 is 16 amino acids long. The CDR3 loop is CASSWGQVSMNTEAFF. The CDR3 bases are TGCGCCAGCAGCTGGGGACAGGTGTCCATGAACACTGAAGCTTTCTTT. The variable domain in full, with the rest retrieved from reference TRBV5-1 and TRBJ1-1, is KAGVTQTPRYLIKTRGQQVTLSCSPISGHRSVSWYQQTPGQGLQFLFEYFSETQRNKGNFPGRFSGRQFSNSRSEMNVSTLELGDSALYLCASSWGQVSMNTEAFFGQGTRLTVV.

The chain is built from TRBV15 and TRBJ2-3, with D maybe TRBD2 (6 bases). CDR1 LNHNV and CDR2 YYDKDF come from the germline V gene (reference sequence). V gave up 5 bases and J gave up 4 bases, with 19 bases separating them. CDR3 size: 16 residues. The CDR3 loop reads CATSEHRGWVADTQYF. CDR3 coding DNA: TGTGCCACCAGCGAGCATCGGGGGTGGGTGGCAGATACGCAGTATTTT.

The rearrangement uses TRBV5-6 and TRBJ2-7, with TRBD1 matching over 7 bases. Unmatched junction bases numbered 6, after V lost 4 bases and J lost 5 bases. The CDR3 extends over 13 amino acids. CDR1 and CDR2 from the germline V gene are SGHDT and YYEEEE. Here the CDR3 reads CASSLTGFDEQYF. The CDR3 DNA sequence: TGTGCCAGCAGCCTGACAGGGTTCGACGAGCAGTACTTC. Variable domain in full (rest from reference TRBV5-6 and TRBJ2-7): DAGVTQSPTHLIKTRGQQVTLRCSPKSGHDTVSWYQQALGQGPQFIFQYYEEEERQRGNFPDRFSGHQFPNYSSELNVNALLLGDSALYLCASSLTGFDEQYFGPGTRLTVT.

The sample holds one count of this clone. The gene calls are TRBV5-8 and TRBJ2-3, with 9 nucleotides matching TRBD1. V lost 7 bases and J lost 6; bases outside the gene matches: 18. The CDR3 runs 17 residues. Germline-derived CDR1 and CDR2 are SGHTS and YDEGEE. CDR3 sequence reads: CASRGRDRAFGGDTQYF. CDR3 sequence (DNA): TGTGCCAGCCGGGGCCGGGACAGGGCGTTCGGCGGGGATACGCAGTATTTT.

This chain connects TRBV5-1 to TRBJ2-3; 7 bases are shared with TRBD2. Germline assignment: CDR1 SGHRS and CDR2 YFSETQ. V shed 3 bases, J shed 3 bases, and the junction held 7 bases outside the gene matches. CDR3 length equals 15 residues. The CDR3 is CASSSGLVSTDTQYF. The CDR3 bases are TGCGCCAGCAGCTCAGGACTAGTGAGTACAGATACGCAGTATTTT.

The V call is TRBV28, the J call TRBJ1-4; tentative D call: TRBD1 (6 bases). The V gene's germline CDR1 is MDHEN and CDR2 SYDVKM. The CDR3 length is 16 residues. V was pared by 2 bases and J by 10 bases, with 20 bases between. The CDR3: CASSLIIRDNSAKLFF. CDR3 nucleotides: TGTGCCAGCAGTTTAATTATACGGGACAATTCGGCAAAACTGTTTTTT.

V gene TRBV5-1 combines with J gene TRBJ2-6, with a tentative D call TRBD1 (6 bases). The CDR3 covers 19 residues. Trimming removed 4 bases from V and 0 bases from J, with 20 bases in between. CDR1 and CDR2 (germline): SGHRS, YFSETQ. CDR3 DNA sequence: TGCGCCAGCAGCGTGGGATCCGGACAGATAAACTCTGGGGCCAACGTCCTGACTTTC. It codes for CASSVGSGQINSGANVLTF.

The chain recombines TRBV19 with TRBJ2-7; D is uncertain. This CDR3 contains 15 residues. V lost 2 bases and J lost 0, with 11 bases in between. CDR1 is LNHDA and CDR2 is SQIVND in the germline V gene (reference sequence). The CDR3, as DNA: TGTGCCAGTAGTATATCTCTGTGGAGCTCCTACGAGCAGTACTTC. The encoded protein is CASSISLWSSYEQYF. Full variable domain (missing parts from reference TRBV19 and TRBJ2-7): DGGITQSPKYLFRKEGQNVTLSCEQNLNHDAMYWYRQDPGQGLRLIYYSQIVNDFQKGDIAEGYSVSREKKESFPLTVTSAQKNPTAFYLCASSISLWSSYEQYFGPGTRLTVT.

The chain uses TRBV12-5 and TRBJ1-2, with D unclear. The CDR3 is 12 residues long. V gave up 5 bases and J gave up 8 bases, with 12 bases separating them. Germline loops: CDR1 LGHNT, CDR2 FRNRAP. CDR3 nucleotides: TGTGCTAGTGGTCCCGACTCCGGGGGCTACACCTTC. Translation gives CASGPDSGGYTF.

This clone was observed once. The V gene is TRBV27, the J gene TRBJ1-1; D is possibly TRBD1 (5 bases). The CDR3 is 11 amino acids. V lost 7 bases and J lost 12, with 15 bases in between. Germline assignment: CDR1 MNHEY and CDR2 SMNVEV (reference sequence). CDR3 residues: CASIHRDSPFF. As DNA, the CDR3 is TGTGCCAGCATCCACCGGGACTCCCCTTTCTTT.

The J gene is TRBJ2-2, the V gene TRBV27; the D gene is possibly TRBD1 (5 bases). Germline lookup yields CDR1 MNHEY and CDR2 SMNVEV (reference sequence). CDR3 length equals 16 residues. The germline V and J ends were trimmed by 1 base and 6 bases, with 15 bases remaining between them. CDR3 sequence reads: CASSLFLGRAPGELFF. CDR3 sequence (DNA): TGTGCCAGCAGTTTATTTTTGGGCAGGGCCCCCGGGGAGCTGTTTTTT.

This clone was seen once. V is TRBV29-1 and J is TRBJ1-2; 7 bases fit TRBD1. CDR1 is SQVTM and CDR2 is ANQGSEA in the germline V gene. V lost 5 bases and J lost 4; bases outside the gene matches: 10. This CDR3 spans 14 amino acids. This chain's CDR3 is CSVLRDSPIYGYTF. The CDR3 bases are TGCAGCGTTCTCAGGGACAGCCCCATCTATGGCTACACCTTC.

The chain couples TRBV19 to TRBJ2-5; tentatively, D is TRBD1 (6 bases). Trimming shortened V by 5 bases and J by 3 bases, and 16 bases separated the two germline ends. Germline V CDR1 and CDR2: LNHDA, SQIVND (reference sequence). The CDR3 has 15 amino acids. The CDR3 DNA follows: TGTGCCAGTAGTGCTCAGGTGGGGGCCAAAGAGACCCAGTACTTC. This sequence encodes CASSAQVGAKETQYF.

This clone was seen only once. This sequence joins TRBV28 and TRBJ1-2; maybe TRBD1 (5 bases). The V end was cut by 2 bases, the J end by 8 bases, with 18 bases between. The CDR3 has 15 amino acids. Germline CDR1 is MDHEN and CDR2 is SYDVKM. CDR3 in DNA: TGTGCCAGCAGTTTACTCCGGGGGAGGAAGGGAGGCTACACCTTC. Encoded protein: CASSLLRGRKGGYTF.

CDR3 DNA: TGTGCCAGCAGGTCGACAGGGGCGGTTGAGCAGTTCTTC. Protein sequence: CASRSTGAVEQFF. The chain carries TRBV12-3 or TRBV12-4 and TRBJ2-1; 8 nucleotides align to TRBD1. This CDR3 is 13 amino acids long. Losses at the gene ends were 6 bases for V and 9 bases for J; bases not matched to a gene: 7.

The rearrangement joins TRBV18 to TRBJ2-6; 7 bases line up with TRBD1. Germline V CDR1 and CDR2: KGHSH, LQKENI. The V and J ends lost 1 base and 0 bases, in that order; junction bases with no gene match: 3. The CDR3 runs to 17 residues. CDR3 amino acids: CASSPLAGGSGANVLTF. In nucleotides, the CDR3 is TGTGCCAGCTCACCACTTGCAGGGGGCTCTGGGGCCAACGTCCTGACTTTC.

J is TRBJ2-4 and V is TRBV24-1, with TRBD1 identical over 7 bases. Germline CDR1 is KGHDR and CDR2 is SFDVKD. The CDR3 length is 16 residues. The V and J ends lost 4 bases and 0 bases, in that order; junction bases with no gene match: 5. This CDR3 reads CATSETGTVAKNIQYF. Here the CDR3 DNA reads TGTGCCACCAGTGAAACCGGGACAGTAGCCAAAAACATTCAGTACTTC.